What follows are 18 T cell receptor beta chains derived from one specimen sequenced in a study of blood T cell repertoires in COVID-19. Profiled with immunoSEQ multiplex PCR; TCRdb holds only in-frame clones, not every one. The table records about 210,000 clones, around 83% of them present only once. The sequenced material came from peripheral blood. The receptors here all came from a woman between 45 and 65 years old with acute or convalescent COVID-19.

The chain links TRBV4-2 to TRBJ2-2; perhaps TRBD2 as D (5 bases). With 0 bases removed from V and 6 bases from J, the gap between germline ends came to 14 bases. Germline V gene lookup returns CDR1 LGHNA and CDR2 YNFKEQ. The CDR3 totals 16 residues. The CDR3 sequence is CASSQDPGNLAGELFF. Here the CDR3 DNA reads TGTGCCAGCAGCCAAGATCCCGGGAATCTTGCCGGGGAGCTGTTTTTT.

This clone was seen repeatedly, ten times or more. The rearrangement links TRBV19 to TRBJ2-1, with 10 nucleotides matching TRBD2. Germline V gene sequence: CDR1 LNHDA, CDR2 SQIVND (reference sequence). Trimming cost V 4 bases and J 4 bases; bases outside gene matches: 7. The CDR3 is 16 amino acids. The CDR3 DNA reads as TGTGCCAGTAGTAAGAGGACTAGCGGTCTATACAATGAGCAGTTCTTC. Its translation: CASSKRTSGLYNEQFF.

This sequence joins TRBV2 and TRBJ2-7; perhaps TRBD2 as D (5 bases). V was pared by 4 bases and J by 4 bases, with 17 bases between. Germline CDR1 SNHLY, CDR2 FYNNEI. The CDR3 extends over 15 amino acids. The CDR3 protein is CASSVVGVRLYEQYF. The CDR3 DNA sequence: TGTGCCAGCAGTGTTGTGGGAGTTCGCCTGTACGAGCAGTACTTC.

V usage is TRBV18 and J usage is TRBJ2-3, with a weak D call TRBD2 (5 bases). Germline CDR1 reads KGHSH; CDR2 reads LQKENI. This CDR3 has 15 amino acids. V dropped 8 bases and J dropped 1 base, with 16 bases sitting between them. CDR3 coding DNA: TGTGCCAGCACCCTAGGGAGCCTCGGCACAGATACGCAGTATTTT. This gives the protein CASTLGSLGTDTQYF. The full variable domain, with the rest looked up from reference TRBV18 and TRBJ2-3, is NAGVMQNPRHLVRRRGQEARLRCSPMKGHSHVYWYRQLPEEGLKFMVYLQKENIIDESGMPKERFSAEFPKEGPSILRIQQVVRGDSAAYFCASTLGSLGTDTQYFGPGTRLTVL.

V and J are TRBV24-1 and TRBJ2-1; the match to TRBD1 covers 10 bases. After removal of 2 bases from V and 9 bases from J, the junction contained 6 bases not matched to a gene. This CDR3 is 15 amino acids long. CDR1 and CDR2 from the germline V gene are KGHDR and SFDVKD. CDR3 nucleotide sequence: TGTGCCACCAGTGATTCCGGGACAGGGGCACTTGAGCAGTTCTTC. This codes for CATSDSGTGALEQFF.

The chain couples TRBV24-1 to TRBJ1-4; 9 positions match TRBD1. CDR1 is KGHDR and CDR2 is SFDVKD in the germline V gene. The CDR3 extends over 14 amino acids. The ends lost 7 bases at V and 8 bases at J; junction bases unmatched: 7. The CDR3 region is CATSQTGGREKLFF. For the CDR3, the DNA is TGTGCCACCAGCCAAACAGGGGGCAGAGAAAAACTGTTTTTT.

The V call is TRBV9, the J call TRBJ2-5; 7 bases agree with TRBD2. The J segment lost 2 bases and the V segment lost 0 bases, leaving 7 bases of the junction unmatched. The CDR3 is 16 residues long. Per germline, CDR1 SGDLS and CDR2 YYNGEE. The CDR3 bases are TGTGCCAGCAGCGTAGGTCCGTGGGGGGGGCAAGAGACCCAGTACTTC. Translation: CASSVGPWGGQETQYF.

The chain couples TRBV9 to TRBJ2-1; TRBD2 might be the D (5 bases). Germline CDR1 is SGDLS and CDR2 is YYNGEE. V lost 4 bases and J lost 6, with 17 bases in between. The length of the CDR3 is 15 residues. The CDR3 reads CASSQSGHAGNEQFF. CDR3 coding DNA: TGTGCCAGCAGCCAAAGCGGCCACGCCGGCAATGAGCAGTTCTTC.

This chain links TRBV24-1 with TRBJ2-1; 8 bases map to TRBD1. The CDR3 is 16 residues long. After removal of 3 bases from V and 6 bases from J, the junction contained 9 bases not matched to a gene. Germline V gene sequence: CDR1 KGHDR, CDR2 SFDVKD. CDR3 nucleotides: TGTGCCACCAGTGATGCCCTGGACAGGGATCCCAATGAGCAGTTCTTC. Amino acid sequence: CATSDALDRDPNEQFF.

V and J are TRBV28 and TRBJ2-2; D gene uncertain. Trimming stripped 3 bases from V and 0 bases from J, with 8 bases between. CDR1 and CDR2 from the germline V gene are MDHEN and SYDVKM. The CDR3 sequence is 15 residues long. CDR3 in DNA: TGTGCCAGCAGTTTCAGCGTCGCGAACACCGGGGAGCTGTTTTTT. Protein sequence: CASSFSVANTGELFF.

V is TRBV5-1 and J is TRBJ2-5; 16 positions match TRBD2. After removal of 7 bases from V and 4 bases from J, the junction contained 7 bases not matched to a gene. Looked up from germline, CDR1 is SGHRS and CDR2 is YFSETQ. This CDR3 is 16 amino acids long. The DNA for the CDR3 is TGCGCCAGCGGCCCGGGACTAGCGGGAGGGGGAGAGACCCAGTACTTC. Protein: CASGPGLAGGGETQYF.

The V and J genes are TRBV7-2 and TRBJ1-1; TRBD1 matches at 8 bases. This CDR3 is 13 amino acids long. CDR1 SGHTA and CDR2 FQGNSA come from the germline V gene. Trimming at V came to 6 bases and at J to 5 bases, leaving 5 bases not matched to a gene. The CDR3 region is CASRADRVTEAFF. The CDR3, as DNA: TGTGCCAGCAGAGCGGACAGGGTGACTGAAGCTTTCTTT.

V is TRBV25-1 and J is TRBJ1-1; D perhaps matches TRBD1 (6 bases). Trimming removed 7 bases from V and 0 bases from J, with 9 bases in between. Germline CDR1 reads MGHDK; CDR2 reads SYGVNS. The CDR3 has 13 amino acids. The CDR3 region has the DNA TGTGCCAGCAAGGACAGCATGAACACTGAAGCTTTCTTT. Encoded protein: CASKDSMNTEAFF.

In regard to this clone: One end of the junction fails to match germline, which may point to a read error. The V and J genes are TRBV28 and TRBJ1-3, with D possibly matching TRBD1 (6 bases). Germline-derived CDR1 and CDR2 are MDHEN and SYDVKM. The CDR3 has 15 residues. CDR3 in amino acids: CASSNRVITGNTIYF. For the CDR3, the DNA is TGTGCCAGCAGTAACAGGGTCATTACTGGGAACACCATATATTTT.

V and J are TRBV19 and TRBJ2-2; a possible D gene is TRBD2 (5 bases). Germline CDR1 LNHDA, CDR2 SQIVND (reference sequence). V lost 3 bases to trimming and J lost 4 bases, with 15 bases between them. This CDR3 has 16 residues. The CDR3 sequence is CASSMTDGKPTGELFF. Written as DNA, the CDR3 is TGTGCCAGTAGTATGACGGACGGGAAACCCACCGGGGAGCTGTTTTTT.

This clone was found once. For the CDR3, the DNA is TGTGCCAGCAACGGACTAGCGGGATTCTACGAGCAGTACTTC. This codes for CASNGLAGFYEQYF. The V and J genes are TRBV6-5 and TRBJ2-7; TRBD2 matches 12 bases. CDR3 length equals 14 residues. The germline gives CDR1 MNHEY, CDR2 SVGAGI. V gave up 7 bases and J gave up 3 bases; unmatched junction bases: 4.

This rearrangement joins TRBV15 to TRBJ2-3, with 7 bases that match TRBD1. Unmatched junction bases numbered 9, after V lost 2 bases and J lost 4 bases. In germline, CDR1 is LNHNV, CDR2 YYDKDF (reference sequence). The CDR3 consists of 16 residues. The DNA for the CDR3 is TGTGCCACCAGCAGATTAGGGTACAGGGGAGCAGATACGCAGTATTTT. This codes for CATSRLGYRGADTQYF.

The chain employs TRBV24-1 and TRBJ2-3; D is unresolved. Germline V gene data show CDR1 as KGHDR and CDR2 as SFDVKD. V gave up 4 bases and J gave up 4 bases, with 14 bases separating them. CDR3 length: 15 amino acids. CDR3 residues: CATSDPRISADTQYF. Written as DNA, the CDR3 is TGTGCCACCAGTGACCCCCGAATTTCGGCAGATACGCAGTATTTT.